One and the same sample provided the 25 T cell receptor beta chains below, sequenced in a study of blood T cells in healthy people across ages. Combining a sample-barcoded 5' primer with a J-beta primer mix, a second PCR ran for roughly 7 to 11 cycles. TCRdb passed the 5' RACE reads through MiXCR, listing each CDR3 protein once. This sample yields approximately 830,000 distinct CDR3 sequences, of which 55% to 65% are seen a single time; around a quarter belongs to the top ten. Sequencing input: blood. These receptors all stem from a man younger than 45 in good health.

CDR3 protein: CASRGRDRGYEQYF. CDR3 nucleotides: TGTGCCAGCCGGGGCCGGGACAGGGGATACGAGCAGTACTTC. The chain couples TRBV27 to TRBJ2-7, with 10 bases aligning to TRBD1. This CDR3 is built from 14 residues. V gave up 8 bases and J gave up 4 bases; unmatched junction bases: 8. Germline V lookup: CDR1 MNHEY, CDR2 SMNVEV (reference sequence).

The V gene is TRBV7-2, the J gene TRBJ2-1, with D perhaps TRBD1 (6 bases). V dropped 3 bases and J dropped 3 bases, with 12 bases sitting between them. The CDR3 is 15 residues long. Germline CDR1 is SGHTA and CDR2 is FQGNSA. The CDR3: CASSLQGSYYNEQFF. In DNA, the CDR3 is TGTGCCAGCAGCTTGCAGGGGTCCTACTACAATGAGCAGTTCTTC.

The V call is TRBV7-8, the J call TRBJ2-1; 8 bases fit TRBD2. The J call may be wrong; the DNA end is better matched by TRBJ2-7. The CDR3 has 18 residues. The V gene's germline CDR1 is SGHVS and CDR2 FQNEAQ. This chain's CDR3 is CASSAFPTSGSSYNEQYF. Written as DNA, the CDR3 is TGTGCCAGCAGCGCTTTTCCTACCAGCGGGAGCTCCTACAATGAGCAGTACTTC.

In this sample, this clonotype turned up a few times. A read error is possible here, since a much larger clone lies one base away. The chain employs TRBV6-2 or TRBV6-3 and TRBJ2-6; D is unclear. Per the germline V gene, CDR1 is MNHEY and CDR2 is SVGEGT. The CDR3 has 14 amino acids. This CDR3 reads CAGSRDSGANVLTF. In nucleotides, the CDR3 is TGTGCCGGCAGTCGCGACTCTGGGGCCAACGTCCTGACTTTC.

The chain is built from TRBV4-3 and TRBJ2-1, with 11 bases matching TRBD2. J lost 0 bases, V lost 0 bases, and 7 bases had no gene match. The CDR3 runs 19 residues. Germline-derived CDR1 and CDR2 are LGHNA and YSLEER. The CDR3 nucleotides are TGCGCCAGCAGCCAAGATGGTACTAGCGGGGGACGCTCCTACAATGAGCAGTTCTTC. It codes for CASSQDGTSGGRSYNEQFF.

The chain links TRBV28 to TRBJ2-1; 7 positions match TRBD1. V lost 1 base, J lost 6 bases, and 6 bases stayed unmatched. The germline V gene encodes CDR1 MDHEN and CDR2 SYDVKM. The CDR3 loop spans 15 amino acids. This chain's CDR3 is CASSLSTGAGNEQFF. CDR3 DNA: TGTGCCAGCAGTTTATCAACAGGGGCGGGCAATGAGCAGTTCTTC.

The rearrangement uses TRBV4-3 and TRBJ2-3; D uncertain. Germline CDR1 LGHNA, CDR2 YSLEER. CDR3 length: 15 residues. V lost 0 bases, J lost 0 bases, and 7 bases lay in between. The CDR3 nucleotides are TGCGCCAGCAGCCAAGAACCTTATAGCACAGATACGCAGTATTTT. Amino acid sequence: CASSQEPYSTDTQYF.

This chain uses TRBV7-9 with TRBJ2-7; tentatively, D is TRBD1 (6 bases). Germline lookup yields CDR1 SEHNR and CDR2 FQNEAQ (reference sequence). V was trimmed by 0 bases and J by 5 bases, leaving 11 bases between them. This CDR3 has 14 residues. The CDR3 here is CASSLAQGQDEQYF. The CDR3 bases are TGTGCCAGCAGCTTAGCACAGGGTCAGGACGAGCAGTACTTC.

The table lists this clonotype with a few counts. This chain connects TRBV20-1 to TRBJ2-7, with a weak D call TRBD2 (5 bases). The CDR3 spans 12 residues. In germline, CDR1 is DFQATT, CDR2 SNEGSKA (reference sequence). Trimming left V 5 bases short and J 6 bases short, with 14 bases between. In DNA, the CDR3 is TGCAGTGCTCGGACTCCCTGGGCCGAGCAGTACTTC. It is translated as CSARTPWAEQYF.

This chain connects TRBV7-3 to TRBJ2-1; 8 nucleotides match TRBD2. CDR3 length: 18 amino acids. The germline gives CDR1 SGHTA, CDR2 FQGTGA. V trimming: 5 bases; J trimming: 4 bases; junction bases outside the gene matches: 16. The CDR3 DNA reads TGTGCCAGCAGCACTTACCCCCCGCCGGGACTAGAATACAATGAGCAGTTCTTC. Translating it yields CASSTYPPPGLEYNEQFF.

The rearrangement uses TRBV4-2 and TRBJ2-7, with TRBD2 matching over 8 bases. J was trimmed by 4 bases and V by 1 base; bases with no gene match: 12. This CDR3 comprises 17 residues. Germline V CDR1 and CDR2: LGHNA, YNFKEQ. CDR3 residues: CASSQATLAAGGYEQYF. DNA for the CDR3: TGTGCCAGCAGCCAAGCTACCCTAGCTGCGGGGGGTTACGAGCAGTACTTC.

The chain carries TRBV4-1 and TRBJ2-7, with D possibly being TRBD1 (6 bases). The CDR3 runs to 14 residues. The V and J ends lost 1 base and 3 bases respectively, with 10 bases between them. CDR1 and CDR2 from the germline V gene are MGHRA and YSYEKL. The CDR3 sequence: CASSQGPGDYEQYF. Here the CDR3 DNA reads TGCGCCAGCAGCCAAGGACCAGGGGACTACGAGCAGTACTTC.

The chain combines TRBV20-1 with TRBJ1-1; the D gene is possibly TRBD1 (6 bases). Deletions cut 4 bases from V and 6 bases from J, with 15 bases between. The CDR3 covers 13 residues. Germline V CDR1 and CDR2: DFQATT, SNEGSKA (reference sequence). CDR3 amino acids: CSATEPGVAEAFF. The CDR3 DNA sequence: TGCAGTGCTACCGAACCAGGGGTCGCTGAAGCTTTCTTT.

The chain carries TRBV5-1 and TRBJ1-3, with D unresolved. Germline CDR1 reads SGHRS; CDR2 reads YFSETQ. The CDR3 length is 13 residues. V lost 4 bases to trimming and J lost 4 bases, with 9 bases between them. For the CDR3, the DNA is TGCGCCAGCAGCCGTGGAGGAGGAAACACCATATATTTT. Amino acid sequence: CASSRGGGNTIYF.

The rearrangement links TRBV4-2 to TRBJ1-2; D unresolved. There are 14 residues in the CDR3. Looked up from germline, CDR1 is LGHNA and CDR2 is YNFKEQ. Trimming removed 8 bases at V and 0 bases at J, with 13 bases between. As DNA, the CDR3 is TGTGCCAGCCGAAGGCCAGATCCTAACTATGGCTACACCTTC. It yields the protein CASRRPDPNYGYTF.

The V call is TRBV6-5, the J call TRBJ1-4; maybe TRBD1 (6 bases). This CDR3 has 14 residues. Germline loops: CDR1 MNHEY, CDR2 SVGAGI. V was pared by 3 bases and J by 5 bases, with 10 bases between. CDR3 DNA sequence: TGTGCCAGCAGTTATTCGGACAGAAATGAAAAACTGTTTTTT. It is translated as CASSYSDRNEKLFF.

The chain is built from TRBV12-3 or TRBV12-4 and TRBJ2-3; D gene ambiguous. The CDR3 loop spans 14 amino acids. V gave up 7 bases and J gave up 1 base, with 12 bases separating them. CDR3 region: CASTIHGGTDTQYF. Written as DNA, the CDR3 is TGTGCCAGCACCATCCATGGAGGCACAGATACGCAGTATTTT.

The chain joins TRBV29-1 to TRBJ2-7; D call uncertain. This CDR3 is 11 amino acids long. Germline values: CDR1 SQVTM, CDR2 ANQGSEA. The V end lost 4 bases, the J end lost 4 bases, and 8 bases lay between the germline ends. CDR3 loop: CSVVQKYEQYF. CDR3 in DNA: TGCAGCGTTGTACAGAAGTACGAGCAGTACTTC.

The chain recombines TRBV9 with TRBJ1-2; D call uncertain. This CDR3 comprises 14 residues. Deletions cut 3 bases from V and 4 bases from J, with 13 bases between. Germline values: CDR1 SGDLS, CDR2 YYNGEE. The CDR3 reads CASSGTSGVYGYTF. For the CDR3, the DNA is TGTGCCAGCAGCGGCACATCAGGAGTCTATGGCTACACCTTC.

This clonotype was observed a few times. The gene calls are TRBV4-2 and TRBJ1-1, with D unclear. CDR3 length: 12 residues. Germline V lookup: CDR1 LGHNA, CDR2 YNFKEQ. Trimming removed 4 bases from V and 5 bases from J, with 8 bases in between. The DNA of the CDR3 is TGTGCCAGCAGCCCCCCTTCGACTGAAGCTTTCTTT. Translation: CASSPPSTEAFF.

The genes are TRBV10-3 and TRBJ2-7; TRBD1 agrees at 9 bases. The germline V gene has CDR1 ENHRY and CDR2 SYGVKD. The CDR3 is made up of 13 amino acids. Trimming took 4 bases from V and 3 from J; bases not matched to a gene: 1. CDR3 loop: CAISAGQGYEQYF. DNA for the CDR3: TGTGCCATCAGTGCGGGACAGGGCTACGAGCAGTACTTC.

In its sample, this clonotype was seen once. V and J are TRBV12-3 or TRBV12-4 and TRBJ2-7, with 7 bases fitting TRBD1. Matching the DNA end better, TRBJ2-4 makes the J call doubtful. This CDR3 region has 15 residues. The CDR3 spells CASSLTDRNLDIQYF. The CDR3 nucleotides read TGTGCCAGCAGTTTAACGGACAGGAACCTTGACATTCAGTACTTC.

This clonotype was counted only a few times. V and J are TRBV10-3 and TRBJ2-7; perhaps TRBD2 as D (5 bases). The length of the CDR3 is 11 residues. In germline, CDR1 is ENHRY, CDR2 SYGVKD. CDR3 DNA: TGTGCTATCTCAGACTATTACGAGCAGTACTTC. Protein sequence: CAISDYYEQYF.

V usage is TRBV7-2 and J usage is TRBJ2-1; 7 nucleotides line up with TRBD1. This CDR3 comprises 16 residues. Trimming cost V 5 bases and J 7 bases; bases outside gene matches: 14. Germline V CDR1 and CDR2: SGHTA, FQGNSA. CDR3 nucleotides: TGTGCCAGCAGCAACCGGCAGGGGGTGGCTCGAAATGAGCAGTTCTTC. Its protein is CASSNRQGVARNEQFF.

Concerning this clonotype itself: An end of the junction does not agree with germline; a read error may underlie this. V is TRBV29-1 and J is TRBJ2-4; D tentatively fits TRBD1 or TRBD2 (5 bases each). This CDR3 comprises 10 residues. Germline V gene data show CDR1 as SQVTM and CDR2 as ANQGSEA. The CDR3 DNA sequence: TGTAGCGTTGAAGGGGACGTTCAGTACTTC. Its translation is CSVEGDVQYF.